This entry lists 18 T cell receptor beta chains sequenced from one sample in a study of beta chain features in type 1 diabetes. Isolated RNA was reverse transcribed in full, so expressed TCRB transcripts were sequenced. Generated by immunoSEQ multiplex PCR, the TCRdb table keeps only in-frame clones and is missing some. The sample yields hundreds of thousands of clones, around 13% seen once. Sequencing was performed on central memory CD4+ T cells from blood. These receptors all stem from a man aged 25-45 years in good health.

This clone was counted between two and nine times. This chain joins TRBV11-3 and TRBJ2-3; TRBD2 might be the D (5 bases). The V gene's germline CDR1 is SGHNT and CDR2 YENEEA. The CDR3 spans 14 residues. V lost 2 bases and J 2 bases, leaving 8 bases between the germline ends. The CDR3, as DNA: TGTGCCAGCAGCTTAACTAGTTTCACAGATACGCAGTATTTT. This encodes CASSLTSFTDTQYF.

V usage is TRBV5-1 and J usage is TRBJ2-2; D remains ambiguous. This CDR3 is 16 amino acids long. Trimming took 5 bases from V and 6 from J, leaving 20 bases between them. Germline CDR1 and CDR2: SGHRS and YFSETQ. This CDR3 reads CASRPPRSEVSGELFF. Written as DNA, the CDR3 is TGCGCCAGCAGGCCCCCGAGGAGCGAGGTATCCGGGGAGCTGTTTTTT.

This clone has only a few counts. The chain recombines TRBV11-2 with TRBJ1-2; no definite D call. CDR3 length: 14 amino acids. The germline V and J ends were trimmed by 0 bases and 4 bases, with 9 bases remaining between them. Per germline, CDR1 SGHAT and CDR2 FQNNGV. The CDR3: CASSLDAGVYGYTF. The CDR3 DNA reads as TGTGCCAGCAGCTTAGATGCTGGGGTCTATGGCTACACCTTC.

The chain recombines TRBV9 with TRBJ1-1, with TRBD1 matching 8 bases. Germline V lookup: CDR1 SGDLS, CDR2 YYNGEE. The V gene end was trimmed by 4 bases and the J gene end by 1 base; junction bases not matched to a gene: 6. CDR3 size: 15 residues. CDR3 nucleotides: TGTGCCAGCAGCCCCCGGGACAGGACGAACACTGAAGCTTTCTTT. It translates to CASSPRDRTNTEAFF.

The chain joins TRBV19 to TRBJ2-1, with 9 positions matching TRBD2. Germline lookup yields CDR1 LNHDA and CDR2 SQIVND (reference sequence). J gave up 3 bases and V 4 bases, and 10 bases lay outside the gene matches. This CDR3 has 17 residues. The CDR3 spells CASSRKTGLANYNEQFF. As DNA, the CDR3 is TGTGCCAGTAGTAGAAAAACTGGACTAGCGAACTACAATGAGCAGTTCTTC.

The J gene is TRBJ1-1, the V gene TRBV29-1; 8 bases match TRBD1. The CDR3 totals 12 residues. Germline V CDR1 and CDR2: SQVTM, ANQGSEA. V lost 7 bases to trimming and J lost 5 bases; unmatched junction nucleotides: 6. The CDR3 loop is CSGDRGTTEAFF. The CDR3 nucleotides are TGCAGCGGCGACAGGGGAACGACTGAAGCTTTCTTT.

This clone occurred a few times. The V and J genes are TRBV7-7 and TRBJ2-7; D call uncertain. Looked up from germline, CDR1 is SSHAT and CDR2 is FNYEAQ (reference sequence). This CDR3 has 13 residues. V lost 2 bases to trimming and J lost 1 base, with 6 bases between them. The CDR3 sequence: CASSLLGSYEQYF. The DNA for the CDR3 is TGTGCCAGCAGCTTACTGGGGTCCTACGAGCAGTACTTC.

This rearrangement joins TRBV4-1 to TRBJ1-3; D is uncertain. The CDR3 runs to 17 residues. Looked up from germline, CDR1 is MGHRA and CDR2 is YSYEKL. V lost 0 bases to trimming and J lost 7 bases, with 19 bases between them. The CDR3: CASSQDGPPGKQNTIYF. CDR3 DNA sequence: TGCGCCAGCAGCCAAGATGGACCGCCGGGAAAACAGAACACCATATATTTT.

This clone was recorded at least ten times. The same CDR3 is also encoded by other DNA sequences in this sample. V is TRBV27 and J is TRBJ1-5; 8 bases match TRBD1. Germline values: CDR1 MNHEY, CDR2 SMNVEV (reference sequence). V was clipped by 5 bases and J by 2 bases; unmatched bases: 2. This CDR3 spans 14 amino acids. In nucleotides, the CDR3 is TGTGCCAGCAGTCAACAGGGGGGCAATCAGCCCCAGCATTTT. Its protein product is CASSQQGGNQPQHF.

The rearrangement uses TRBV14 and TRBJ1-2; 8 nucleotides agree with TRBD1. Germline lookup yields CDR1 SGHDN and CDR2 FVKESK. After removal of 1 base from V and 4 bases from J, the junction contained 2 bases not matched to a gene. CDR3 length: 14 residues. The chain's CDR3 is CASSQAGTGYGYTF. DNA for the CDR3: TGTGCCAGCAGCCAAGCCGGGACAGGCTATGGCTACACCTTC.

This clone has a handful of counts. The genes are TRBV10-3 and TRBJ2-1, with TRBD1 matching 7 bases. Germline V gene data show CDR1 as ENHRY and CDR2 as SYGVKD. With V trimmed by 2 bases and J by 8 bases, 9 bases remained unmatched. The CDR3 extends over 15 amino acids. CDR3 DNA sequence: TGTGCCATCAGTGAGGGAAAGACAGGGACGGATGAGCAGTTCTTC. Protein product: CAISEGKTGTDEQFF.

This clone was picked up a small number of times. The rearrangement joins TRBV5-6 to TRBJ1-6; D unclear. The ends were cut back, 1 base at V and 10 bases at J, with 15 bases in the middle. CDR3 size: 15 residues. The V gene's germline CDR1 is SGHDT and CDR2 YYEEEE. The DNA for the CDR3 is TGTGCCAGCAGCTTGCTAGGGAGTTCCGGCTCACCCCTCCACTTT. It specifies CASSLLGSSGSPLHF. Supplemented by reference TRBV5-6 and TRBJ1-6, the full variable domain reads DAGVTQSPTHLIKTRGQQVTLRCSPKSGHDTVSWYQQALGQGPQFIFQYYEEEERQRGNFPDRFSGHQFPNYSSELNVNALLLGDSALYLCASSLLGSSGSPLHFGNGTRLTVT.

This clone was seen only a few times. This may stem from a read error, because a much larger clone lies one nucleotide away. This CDR3 reads CASSRGSSGGAKETQYF. In DNA, the CDR3 is TGTGCCAGCAGCCGCGGGTCCTCCGGGGGGGCTAAAGAGACCCAGTACTTC. The V call is TRBV30, the J call TRBJ2-5; TRBD2 matches at 8 bases. The V and J ends lost 8 bases and 3 bases, in that order; junction bases with no gene match: 20. CDR1 is GTSNPN, CDR2 SVGIG, per germline (reference sequence). The CDR3 is 17 residues long.

This clone was seen only a few times. At one end the junction does not follow the germline gene, possibly because of a read error. CDR3 loop: CASRPVVNTGGLFF. CDR3 nucleotide sequence: TGTGCCAGCAGGCCGGTTGTGAACACCGGGGGGCTGTTTTTT. The J gene is TRBJ2-2, the V gene TRBV2; possible D gene TRBD2, 6 bases. There are 14 residues in the CDR3. CDR1 is SNHLY and CDR2 is FYNNEI in the germline V gene.

The sample holds many counts of this clone. This sequence joins TRBV2 and TRBJ2-2; D call uncertain. Germline-derived CDR1 and CDR2 are SNHLY and FYNNEI. CDR3 length: 13 residues. Trimming pared 7 bases from V and 6 bases from J, leaving 12 bases between. The CDR3 protein is CASNTDVAGELFF. CDR3 nucleotides: TGTGCCAGCAACACGGACGTCGCCGGGGAGCTGTTTTTT.

The rearrangement joins TRBV6-6 to TRBJ1-2; D is unclear. The CDR3 extends over 8 amino acids. Germline V gene lookup returns CDR1 MNHNY and CDR2 SVGAGI (reference sequence). V was pared by 5 bases and J by 12 bases, with 4 bases between. CDR3 DNA: TGTGCCAGCAGTGAGAACACCTTC. Translated: CASSENTF.

The rearrangement links TRBV5-4 to TRBJ2-1; D is possibly TRBD2 (6 bases). From germline, CDR1 is SGHNT and CDR2 YYREEE (reference sequence). The CDR3 is 15 amino acids. Trimming pared 4 bases from V and 8 bases from J, leaving 19 bases between. Here the CDR3 reads CASSLAGSAIYEQFF. The CDR3 bases are TGTGCCAGCAGCCTGGCGGGGTCAGCGATTTATGAGCAGTTCTTC.

The chain has TRBV5-8 and TRBJ1-5, with 7 bases matching TRBD1. The CDR3 spans 15 residues. Germline assignment: CDR1 SGHTS and CDR2 YDEGEE. J gave up 5 bases and V 4 bases, and 9 bases lay outside the gene matches. The CDR3 loop reads CASSTGTVRDQPQHF. The CDR3 DNA reads as TGTGCCAGCAGCACCGGGACAGTGCGGGATCAGCCCCAGCATTTT.